The 12 T cell receptor beta chains reported below all come from one sample, sequenced in a study of T cell responses to AZD1222 COVID-19 vaccine. Some clones are missing from TCRdb's copy, which holds only in-frame ones; the method was immunoSEQ multiplex PCR. This sample has about 120,000 clones; approximately 85% occur once, and the top ten carry roughly 3.9%. The source material was peripheral blood, sampled on day 0 of MenACWY control vaccination. Receptor source: an adult in good health.

V gene TRBV6-2 or TRBV6-3 combines with J gene TRBJ2-3; 9 nucleotides match TRBD1. Losses at the gene ends were 6 bases for V and 2 bases for J; bases not matched to a gene: 18. The CDR3 covers 19 residues. Per germline, CDR1 MNHEY and CDR2 SVGEGT. CDR3 in DNA: TGTGCCAGCAGCAAGCTCCGGGACAGGGTAATCAGTGTCACAGATACGCAGTATTTT. Its translation is CASSKLRDRVISVTDTQYF.

This chain joins TRBV4-1 and TRBJ1-3; D not certain. The germline gives CDR1 MGHRA, CDR2 YSYEKL. Trimming left V 4 bases short and J 5 bases short, with 9 bases between. The CDR3 is 13 amino acids. This chain's CDR3 is CASSPGSRNTIYF. The CDR3 nucleotides read TGCGCCAGCAGCCCCGGGAGTAGAAACACCATATATTTT.

This clone has more than one count but fewer than ten. The same CDR3 also results from other DNA sequences found in this sample. The chain carries TRBV5-5 and TRBJ1-2; D perhaps matches TRBD1 (6 bases). V dropped 0 bases and J dropped 4 bases, with 10 bases sitting between them. Looked up from germline, CDR1 is SGHKS and CDR2 is YYEKEE (reference sequence). The CDR3 has 14 amino acids. This CDR3 is CASSLEQGSYGYTF. DNA of the CDR3: TGTGCCAGCAGCTTGGAACAGGGAAGCTATGGCTACACCTTC.

V usage is TRBV3-1 (or the pseudogene TRBV3-2) and J usage is TRBJ1-2; D is unresolved. The ends were cut back, 11 bases at V and 7 bases at J, with 20 bases in the middle. Germline loops: CDR1 LGHDT, CDR2 YNNKEL (reference sequence). The CDR3 consists of 13 residues. The DNA of the CDR3 is TGTGCCTGCTCGGATGTAAGCTCTTCTGGCTACACCTTC. It yields the protein CACSDVSSSGYTF.

This chain uses TRBV2 with TRBJ1-2; tentative D call: TRBD1 (6 bases). The V gene lost 3 bases and the J gene lost 4 bases, with 9 bases spanning the gap. The CDR3 runs 13 residues. Germline CDR1 reads SNHLY; CDR2 reads FYNNEI. The CDR3, as DNA: TGTGCCAGCAGTGAGACAGGACGCTATGGCTACACCTTC. Amino acid sequence: CASSETGRYGYTF.

This clone appeared a single time. J is TRBJ1-1 and V is TRBV2, with 9 positions matching TRBD1. The CDR3 runs 15 residues. CDR1 and CDR2 (germline): SNHLY, FYNNEI. Germline trimming cut 7 bases from V and 0 bases from J; bases unmatched to any gene: 6. The CDR3, as DNA: TGTGCCAGCAACCCGACAGGGGGAATGAACACTGAAGCTTTCTTT. Translating gives CASNPTGGMNTEAFF.

J is TRBJ1-2 and V is TRBV2, with D possibly matching TRBD1 (6 bases). This CDR3 comprises 13 residues. The germline V gene has CDR1 SNHLY and CDR2 FYNNEI. Trimming left V 5 bases short and J 8 bases short, with 15 bases between. The CDR3 here is CASSPNRERGYTF. For the CDR3, the DNA is TGTGCCAGCAGTCCAAACAGGGAGCGGGGCTACACCTTC.

The chain combines TRBV4-3 with TRBJ1-5; D is unclear. This CDR3 is built from 16 residues. The V end was cut by 0 bases, the J end by 0 bases, with 9 bases between. The germline gives CDR1 LGHNA, CDR2 YSLEER. The chain's CDR3 is CASSQDLRHSNQPQHF. CDR3 sequence (DNA): TGCGCCAGCAGCCAAGATTTACGTCATAGCAATCAGCCCCAGCATTTT.

The V gene is TRBV18, the J gene TRBJ1-2; perhaps TRBD1 as D (5 bases). Germline V lookup: CDR1 KGHSH, CDR2 LQKENI. Trimming left V 1 base short and J 1 base short, with 10 bases between. This CDR3 has 15 residues. The CDR3 loop reads CASSPRSGGNYGYTF. Written as DNA, the CDR3 is TGTGCCAGCTCACCACGGTCGGGGGGTAACTATGGCTACACCTTC.

This chain links TRBV7-2 with TRBJ1-3; D is undetermined. Germline-derived CDR1 and CDR2 are SGHTA and FQGNSA. V gave up 3 bases and J gave up 4 bases, with 7 bases separating them. The CDR3 is 13 residues long. The CDR3 spells CASSFLGGNTIYF. In DNA form, the CDR3 reads TGTGCCAGCAGCTTTCTGGGGGGAAACACCATATATTTT.

The J gene is TRBJ2-6, the V gene TRBV3-1 (or the pseudogene TRBV3-2); D not certain. V lost 1 base to trimming and J lost 5 bases, with 6 bases between them. The germline V gene encodes CDR1 LGHDT and CDR2 YNNKEL (reference sequence). This CDR3 has 14 amino acids. CDR3: CASSQVGWANVLTF. CDR3 DNA: TGTGCCAGCAGCCAAGTGGGGTGGGCCAACGTCCTGACTTTC.

This clone was observed a single time. This chain joins TRBV7-7 and TRBJ2-2, with 9 nucleotides matching TRBD2. Germline CDR1 is SSHAT and CDR2 is FNYEAQ (reference sequence). CDR3 length equals 16 residues. The junction had 7 bases not matched to a gene; V was cut back by 2 bases and J by 6 bases. This CDR3 is CASSLSTLAGAGELFF. CDR3 sequence (DNA): TGTGCCAGCAGCTTATCAACCTTAGCGGGGGCCGGGGAGCTGTTTTTT.